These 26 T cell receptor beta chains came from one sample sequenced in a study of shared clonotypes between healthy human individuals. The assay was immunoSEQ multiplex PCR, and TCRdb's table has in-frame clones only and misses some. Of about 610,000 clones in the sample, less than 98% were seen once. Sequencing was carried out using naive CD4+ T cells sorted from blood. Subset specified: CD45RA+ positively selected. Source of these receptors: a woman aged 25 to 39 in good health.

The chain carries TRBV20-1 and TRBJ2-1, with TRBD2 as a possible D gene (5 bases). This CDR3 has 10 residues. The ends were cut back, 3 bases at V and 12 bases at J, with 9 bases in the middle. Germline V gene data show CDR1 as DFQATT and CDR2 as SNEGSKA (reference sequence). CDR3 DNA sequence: TGCAGTGCTAGGGACTCCGGGCAGTTCTTC. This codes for CSARDSGQFF.

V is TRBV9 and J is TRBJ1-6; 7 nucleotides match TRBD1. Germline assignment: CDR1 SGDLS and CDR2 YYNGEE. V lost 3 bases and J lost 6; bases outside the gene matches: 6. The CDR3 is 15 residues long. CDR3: CASSARQGLNSPLHF. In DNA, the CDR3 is TGTGCCAGCAGCGCTCGACAGGGACTTAATTCACCCCTCCACTTT. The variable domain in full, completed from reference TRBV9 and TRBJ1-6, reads DSGVTQTPKHLITATGQRVTLRCSPRSGDLSVYWYQQSLDQGLQFLIQYYNGEERAKGNILERFSAQQFPDLHSELNLSSLELGDSALYFCASSARQGLNSPLHFGNGTRLTVT.

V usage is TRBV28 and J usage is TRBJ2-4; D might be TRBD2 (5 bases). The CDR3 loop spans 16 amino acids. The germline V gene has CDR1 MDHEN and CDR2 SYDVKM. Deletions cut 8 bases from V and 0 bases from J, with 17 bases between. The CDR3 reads CASGEIAHLAKNIQYF. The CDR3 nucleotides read TGTGCCAGCGGTGAGATAGCGCATCTAGCCAAAAACATTCAGTACTTC.

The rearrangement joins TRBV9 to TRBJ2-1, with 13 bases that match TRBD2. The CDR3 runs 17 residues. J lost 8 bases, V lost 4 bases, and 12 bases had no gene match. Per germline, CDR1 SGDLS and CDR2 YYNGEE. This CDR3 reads CASSISSGLAGLYEQFF. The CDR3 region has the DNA TGTGCCAGCAGCATCTCCTCGGGACTAGCGGGATTGTATGAGCAGTTCTTC.

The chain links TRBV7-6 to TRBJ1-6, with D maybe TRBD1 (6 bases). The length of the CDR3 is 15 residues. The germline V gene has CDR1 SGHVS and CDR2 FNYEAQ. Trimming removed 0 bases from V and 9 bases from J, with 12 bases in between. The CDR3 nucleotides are TGTGCCAGCAGCTTAGCCCTACAGGGAGGTTCACCCCTCCACTTT. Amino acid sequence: CASSLALQGGSPLHF.

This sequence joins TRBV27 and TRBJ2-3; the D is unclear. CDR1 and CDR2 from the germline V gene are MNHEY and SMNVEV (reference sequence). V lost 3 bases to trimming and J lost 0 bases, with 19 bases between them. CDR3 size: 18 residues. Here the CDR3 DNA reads TGTGCCAGCAGTTTGCACCCCGGTCCCGCGGCTAGCACAGATACGCAGTATTTT. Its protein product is CASSLHPGPAASTDTQYF.

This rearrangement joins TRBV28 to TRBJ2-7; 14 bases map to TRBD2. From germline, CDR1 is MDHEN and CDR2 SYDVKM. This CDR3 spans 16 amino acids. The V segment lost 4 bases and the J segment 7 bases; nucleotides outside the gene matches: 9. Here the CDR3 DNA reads TGTGCCAGCAGTTCCCCGACTAGCGGGAGGGTGGGGGAGCAGTACTTC. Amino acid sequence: CASSSPTSGRVGEQYF.

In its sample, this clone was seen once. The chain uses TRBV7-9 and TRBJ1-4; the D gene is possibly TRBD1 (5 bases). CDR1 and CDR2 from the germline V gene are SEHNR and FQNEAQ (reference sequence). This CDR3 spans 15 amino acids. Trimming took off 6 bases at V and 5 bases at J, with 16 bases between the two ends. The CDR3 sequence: CASRPGAQGNEKLFF. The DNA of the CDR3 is TGTGCCAGCAGACCCGGGGCGCAAGGGAATGAAAAACTGTTTTTT.

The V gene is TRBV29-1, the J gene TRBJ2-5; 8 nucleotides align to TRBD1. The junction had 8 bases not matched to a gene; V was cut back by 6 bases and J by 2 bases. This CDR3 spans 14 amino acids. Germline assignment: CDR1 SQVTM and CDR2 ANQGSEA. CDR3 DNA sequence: TGCAGCGTCGCCCCCGGGACAGGTCAAGAGACCCAGTACTTC. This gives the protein CSVAPGTGQETQYF.

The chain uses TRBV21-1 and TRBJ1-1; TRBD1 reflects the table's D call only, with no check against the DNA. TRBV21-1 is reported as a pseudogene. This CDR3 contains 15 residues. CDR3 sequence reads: CASTLSCRQPTEAFF. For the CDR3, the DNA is TGTGCCAGCACCCTCTCCTGTAGACAGCCCACTGAAGCTTTCTTT.

CDR3 nucleotide sequence: TGCGCCAGCAGCCCGGGTGGTGGCTCCACGGATGGCTACACCTTC. Its translation: CASSPGGGSTDGYTF. This chain connects TRBV5-1 to TRBJ1-2; D not certain. The germline gives CDR1 SGHRS, CDR2 YFSETQ. There are 15 residues in the CDR3. Trimming stripped 4 bases from V and 6 bases from J, with 19 bases between. The full variable domain, completed using reference TRBV5-1 and TRBJ1-2, is KAGVTQTPRYLIKTRGQQVTLSCSPISGHRSVSWYQQTPGQGLQFLFEYFSETQRNKGNFPGRFSGRQFSNSRSEMNVSTLELGDSALYLCASSPGGGSTDGYTFGSGTRLTVV.

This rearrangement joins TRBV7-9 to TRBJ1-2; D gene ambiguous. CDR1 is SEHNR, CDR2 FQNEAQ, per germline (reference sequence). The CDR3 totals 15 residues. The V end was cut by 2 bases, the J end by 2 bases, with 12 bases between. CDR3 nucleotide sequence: TGTGCCAGCAGCTTATTGTCTGAGGGAAACTATGGCTACACCTTC. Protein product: CASSLLSEGNYGYTF.

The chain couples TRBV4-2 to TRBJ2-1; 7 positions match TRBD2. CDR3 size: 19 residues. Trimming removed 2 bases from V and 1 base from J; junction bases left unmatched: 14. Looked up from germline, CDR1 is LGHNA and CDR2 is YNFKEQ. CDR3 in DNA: TGTGCCAGCAGCCAACCCCGCGCGGGCGGGAGAGGTTCCTACAATGAGCAGTTCTTC. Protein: CASSQPRAGGRGSYNEQFF.

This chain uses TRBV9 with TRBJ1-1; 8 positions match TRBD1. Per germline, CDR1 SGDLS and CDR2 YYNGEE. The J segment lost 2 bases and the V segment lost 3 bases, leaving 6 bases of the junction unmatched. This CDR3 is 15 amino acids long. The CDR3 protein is CASSAYGQGNTEAFF. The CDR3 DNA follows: TGTGCCAGCAGCGCTTACGGACAGGGAAACACTGAAGCTTTCTTT.

The CDR3 spells CASSPDTSGYGYTF. CDR3 DNA: TGTGCCAGCAGTCCGGACACCTCGGGCTATGGCTACACCTTC. The rearrangement joins TRBV28 to TRBJ1-2, with D maybe TRBD1 (5 bases). V was cut by 5 bases and J by 4 bases, with 14 bases left in between. The CDR3 spans 14 residues. Germline CDR1 and CDR2: MDHEN and SYDVKM.

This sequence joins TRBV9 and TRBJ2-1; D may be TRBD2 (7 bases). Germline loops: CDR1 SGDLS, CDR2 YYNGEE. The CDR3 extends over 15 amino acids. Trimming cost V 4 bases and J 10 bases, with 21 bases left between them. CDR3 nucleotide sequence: TGTGCCAGCAGCCTCCAAGGACTAGGGGGTACGGAGCAGTTCTTC. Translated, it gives CASSLQGLGGTEQFF.

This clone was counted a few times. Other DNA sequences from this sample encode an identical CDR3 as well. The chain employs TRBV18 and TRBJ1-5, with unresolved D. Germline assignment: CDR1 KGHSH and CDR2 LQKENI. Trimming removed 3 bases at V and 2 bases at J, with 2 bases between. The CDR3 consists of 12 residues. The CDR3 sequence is CASSPGNQPQHF. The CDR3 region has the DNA TGTGCCAGCTCACCGGGCAATCAGCCCCAGCATTTT. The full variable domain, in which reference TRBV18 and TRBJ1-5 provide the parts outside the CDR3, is NAGVMQNPRHLVRRRGQEARLRCSPMKGHSHVYWYRQLPEEGLKFMVYLQKENIIDESGMPKERFSAEFPKEGPSILRIQQVVRGDSAAYFCASSPGNQPQHFGDGTRLSIL.

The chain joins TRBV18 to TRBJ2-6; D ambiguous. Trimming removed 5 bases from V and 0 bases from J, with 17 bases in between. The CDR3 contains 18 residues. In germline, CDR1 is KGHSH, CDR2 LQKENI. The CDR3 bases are TGTGCCAGCTCATCCATGATCCAAGGTCACTCTGGGGCCAACGTCCTGACTTTC. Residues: CASSSMIQGHSGANVLTF.

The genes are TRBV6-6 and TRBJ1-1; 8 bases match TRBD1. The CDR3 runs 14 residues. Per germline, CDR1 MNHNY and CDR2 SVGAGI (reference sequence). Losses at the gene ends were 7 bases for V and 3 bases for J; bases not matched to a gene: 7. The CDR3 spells CASTTGQGYTEAFF. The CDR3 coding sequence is TGTGCCAGCACTACCGGACAGGGATACACTGAAGCTTTCTTT.

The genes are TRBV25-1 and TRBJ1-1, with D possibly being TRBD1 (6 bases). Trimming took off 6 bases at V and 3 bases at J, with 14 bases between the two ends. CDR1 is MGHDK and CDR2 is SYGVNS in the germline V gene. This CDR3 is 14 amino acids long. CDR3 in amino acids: CASSVGGADTEAFF. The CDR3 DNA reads TGTGCCAGCAGCGTCGGGGGCGCGGACACTGAAGCTTTCTTT.

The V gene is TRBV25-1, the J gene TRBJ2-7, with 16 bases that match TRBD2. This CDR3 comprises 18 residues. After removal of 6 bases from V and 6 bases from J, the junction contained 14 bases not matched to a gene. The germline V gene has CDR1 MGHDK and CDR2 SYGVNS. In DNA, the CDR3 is TGTGCCAGCAGCGGAGGGGGACTAGCGGGAGGGCCTCTTGCCGAGCAGTACTTC. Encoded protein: CASSGGGLAGGPLAEQYF.

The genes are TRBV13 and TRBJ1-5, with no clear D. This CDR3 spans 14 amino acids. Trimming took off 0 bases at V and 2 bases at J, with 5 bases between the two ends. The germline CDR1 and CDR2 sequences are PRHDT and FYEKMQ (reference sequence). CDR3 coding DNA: TGTGCCAGCAGCTTAGGTCTGGGCAATCAGCCCCAGCATTTT. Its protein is CASSLGLGNQPQHF. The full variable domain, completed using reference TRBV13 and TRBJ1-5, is AAGVIQSPRHLIKEKRETATLKCYPIPRHDTVYWYQQGPGQDPQFLISFYEKMQSDKGSIPDRFSAQQFSDYHSELNMSSLELGDSALYFCASSLGLGNQPQHFGDGTRLSIL.

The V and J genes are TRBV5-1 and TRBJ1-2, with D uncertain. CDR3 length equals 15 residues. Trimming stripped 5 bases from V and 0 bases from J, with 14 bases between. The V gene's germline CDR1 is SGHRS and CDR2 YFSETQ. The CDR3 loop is CASSDKAAANYGYTF. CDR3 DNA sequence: TGCGCCAGCAGTGATAAGGCGGCAGCTAACTATGGCTACACCTTC.

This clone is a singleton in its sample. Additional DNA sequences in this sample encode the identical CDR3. The CDR3 sequence: CASSLGGTGSYEQYF. As DNA, the CDR3 is TGTGCCAGCAGCTTAGGAGGGACAGGGAGCTACGAGCAGTACTTC. The rearrangement uses TRBV7-2 and TRBJ2-7, with 9 positions matching TRBD1. V shed 1 base and J 3 bases; nucleotides not matched to a gene: 4. Germline-derived CDR1 and CDR2 are SGHTA and FQGNSA. The CDR3 runs 15 residues.

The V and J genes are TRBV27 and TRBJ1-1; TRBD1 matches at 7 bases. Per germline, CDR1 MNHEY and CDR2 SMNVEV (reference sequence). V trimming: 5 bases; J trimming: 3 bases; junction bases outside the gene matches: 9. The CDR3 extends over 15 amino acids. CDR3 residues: CASSPGAGGYTEAFF. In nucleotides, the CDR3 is TGTGCCAGCAGTCCCGGGGCAGGGGGATACACTGAAGCTTTCTTT.

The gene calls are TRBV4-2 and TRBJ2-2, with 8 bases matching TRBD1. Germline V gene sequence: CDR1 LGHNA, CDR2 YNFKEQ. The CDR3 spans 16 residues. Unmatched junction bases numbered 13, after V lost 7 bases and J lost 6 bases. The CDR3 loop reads CASTLTMAGGPGELFF. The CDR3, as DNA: TGTGCCAGCACTCTCACCATGGCAGGGGGCCCCGGGGAGCTGTTTTTT.